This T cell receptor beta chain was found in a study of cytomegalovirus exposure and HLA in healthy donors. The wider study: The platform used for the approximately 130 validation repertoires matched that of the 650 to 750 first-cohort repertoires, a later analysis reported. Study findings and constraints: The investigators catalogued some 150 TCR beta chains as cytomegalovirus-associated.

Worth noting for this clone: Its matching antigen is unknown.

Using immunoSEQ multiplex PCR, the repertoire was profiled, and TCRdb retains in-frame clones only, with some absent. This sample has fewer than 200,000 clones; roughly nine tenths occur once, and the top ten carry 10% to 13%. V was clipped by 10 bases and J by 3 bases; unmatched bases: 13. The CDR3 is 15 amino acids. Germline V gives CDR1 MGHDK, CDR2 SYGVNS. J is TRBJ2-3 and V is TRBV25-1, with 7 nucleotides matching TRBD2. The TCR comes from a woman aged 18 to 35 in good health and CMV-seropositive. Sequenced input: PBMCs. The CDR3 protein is CATSVIGGSTDTQYF. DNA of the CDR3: TGTGCCACCAGCGTGATCGGCGGGAGTACAGATACGCAGTATTTT.